A single sample gave rise to the 2 T cell receptor beta chains below, sequenced in a study of response to subunit inactivated influenza vaccine. One entry per CDR3 protein, called by TCRdb with MiXCR from the RT-PCR reads. The sample lists 650,000 to 800,000 distinct CDR3 sequences, approximately 15% occurring once. The sequenced sample was PBMCs from blood, obtained less than 15 days before vaccination. These receptor sequences come from a man over 45 who received an inactivated influenza vaccine.

The CDR3 coding sequence is TGTGCCAGCAGCCAGGGACTAGCGGGGGTCTCTCAGTTCTTC. It codes for CASSQGLAGVSQFF. V gene TRBV27 combines with J gene TRBJ2-1, with 14 nucleotides matching TRBD2. The J segment lost 13 bases and the V segment lost 6 bases, leaving 8 bases of the junction unmatched. Germline-derived CDR1 and CDR2 are MNHEY and SMNVEV (reference sequence). The CDR3 contains 14 residues.

This clonotype was detected many times. The chain has TRBV4-2 and TRBJ2-1; TRBD2 matches at 9 bases. CDR1 is LGHNA, CDR2 YNFKEQ, per germline. The CDR3 spans 17 residues. V lost 0 bases, J lost 6 bases, and 9 bases stayed unmatched. CDR3 in amino acids: CASSQDWRGLAANEQFF. CDR3 nucleotides: TGTGCCAGCAGCCAAGACTGGAGGGGACTAGCCGCCAATGAGCAGTTCTTC.